One sample yielded the 20 T cell receptor beta chains listed below, sequenced in a study of identical twins' blood T cells. TCRdb re-called the 5' RACE reads through MiXCR, storing one row per CDR3 protein. The data show hundreds of thousands of distinct CDR3 sequences, over 25% seen once. Sequenced sample: PBMCs. The receptors stem from a woman between 18 and 55 years old in good health.

This clonotype showed up many times. The chain combines TRBV5-1 with TRBJ1-4; 7 positions agree with TRBD1. Germline CDR1 SGHRS, CDR2 YFSETQ. The trim removed 0 bases at V and 5 bases at J, leaving 1 base unmatched. CDR3 length equals 14 residues. The CDR3 sequence is CASSLGQGNEKLFF. In DNA form, the CDR3 reads TGCGCCAGCAGCTTGGGACAGGGAAATGAAAAACTGTTTTTT.

This rearrangement joins TRBV3-1 to TRBJ1-1; TRBD1 matches 10 bases. Germline CDR1 reads LGHDT; CDR2 reads YNNKEL (reference sequence). CDR3 length: 13 amino acids. J lost 6 bases, V lost 3 bases, and 1 base had no gene match. CDR3 residues: CASSHGTGAEAFF. The DNA for the CDR3 is TGTGCCAGCAGCCACGGGACAGGGGCTGAAGCTTTCTTT.

In its sample, this clonotype was seen a few times. The chain joins TRBV20-1 to TRBJ2-1; 7 bases are a match to TRBD2. The CDR3 length is 13 residues. V shed 5 bases, J shed 7 bases, and the junction held 8 bases outside the gene matches. The germline V gene encodes CDR1 DFQATT and CDR2 SNEGSKA (reference sequence). The CDR3 DNA is TGCAGTGCTGGGGGGGTATCGGGGAATGAGCAGTTCTTC. It yields the protein CSAGGVSGNEQFF.

This clonotype was seen a few times. This rearrangement joins TRBV29-1 to TRBJ2-1; no clear D. This CDR3 has 16 residues. Germline CDR1 is SQVTM and CDR2 is ANQGSEA. The V end was cut by 5 bases, the J end by 0 bases, with 17 bases between. CDR3 DNA sequence: TGCAGCGTTCGTATGCAGGTCGGTTTCTCCTACAATGAGCAGTTCTTC. Translation: CSVRMQVGFSYNEQFF.

Of note for this clonotype: One base away lies a much larger clone, so this may be a sequencing read error. The rearrangement uses TRBV21-1 and TRBJ1-1. TRBV21-1 is noted as a pseudogene. The CDR3 length is 13 residues. The CDR3 bases are TGTGCCAGCAGCAATCCAAGGAGGGATGAAGCTTCCTTT. As protein: CASSNPRRDEASF.

This rearrangement joins TRBV29-1 to TRBJ2-3, with D possibly matching TRBD2 (5 bases). The CDR3 sequence is 15 residues long. Germline values: CDR1 SQVTM, CDR2 ANQGSEA. V dropped 1 base and J dropped 5 bases, with 16 bases sitting between them. The chain's CDR3 is CSVEGVEELGDTQYF. The CDR3 DNA sequence: TGCAGCGTTGAAGGAGTGGAGGAATTAGGAGATACGCAGTATTTT.

The chain links TRBV5-5 to TRBJ1-5; D perhaps matches TRBD1 (6 bases). From germline, CDR1 is SGHKS and CDR2 YYEKEE (reference sequence). Trimming took off 10 bases at V and 9 bases at J, with 20 bases between the two ends. The CDR3 has 13 residues. CDR3 amino acids: CASGQSKIGPQHF. The DNA for the CDR3 is TGTGCCTCAGGACAGTCGAAAATCGGGCCCCAGCATTTT.

The table lists this clonotype with many counts. The DNA of the CDR3 is TGCAGTGCTAGTGACACAGGGGCTGATTACACTGAAGCTTTCTTT. It specifies CSASDTGADYTEAFF. This chain uses TRBV20-1 with TRBJ1-1; 7 nucleotides agree with TRBD1. After removal of 3 bases from V and 3 bases from J, the junction contained 10 bases not matched to a gene. This CDR3 is built from 15 residues. CDR1 and CDR2 from the germline V gene are DFQATT and SNEGSKA (reference sequence).

The chain joins TRBV11-3 to TRBJ1-1, with D maybe TRBD1 (5 bases). V lost 5 bases and J 5 bases, leaving 18 bases between the germline ends. There are 15 residues in the CDR3. Germline CDR1 reads SGHNT; CDR2 reads YENEEA. The CDR3 here is CASSDSIGGRTEAFF. The CDR3 DNA follows: TGTGCCAGCAGCGATTCCATCGGGGGGAGGACTGAAGCTTTCTTT.

This rearrangement joins TRBV2 to TRBJ2-2, with a tentative D call TRBD1 (6 bases). Looked up from germline, CDR1 is SNHLY and CDR2 is FYNNEI. CDR3 size: 15 residues. V was trimmed by 1 base and J by 5 bases, leaving 11 bases between them. The CDR3 region is CASSEGQEKTGELFF. DNA of the CDR3: TGTGCCAGCAGTGAAGGACAGGAAAAGACCGGGGAGCTGTTTTTT.

This clonotype was detected only a few times. The rearrangement links TRBV3-1 to TRBJ2-1; no firm D call. The V gene lost 3 bases and the J gene lost 2 bases, with 14 bases spanning the gap. CDR1 is LGHDT and CDR2 is YNNKEL in the germline V gene (reference sequence). CDR3 length: 16 amino acids. CDR3 DNA: TGTGCCAGCAGCCATAAAGGGAAGCAGACCTACAATGAGCAGTTCTTC. The encoded protein is CASSHKGKQTYNEQFF.

The table lists this clonotype with a few counts. The V and J genes are TRBV13 and TRBJ2-3; 7 bases are shared with TRBD1. The CDR3 is 14 amino acids. Germline V gene sequence: CDR1 PRHDT, CDR2 FYEKMQ (reference sequence). Trimming at V came to 7 bases and at J to 5 bases, leaving 9 bases not matched to a gene. CDR3 in amino acids: CASNTRQGGDTQYF. The DNA of the CDR3 is TGTGCCAGCAACACTAGACAGGGCGGAGATACGCAGTATTTT.

This clonotype was recorded only once. A read error is possible here, since a much larger clone lies one base away. This chain connects TRBV5-1 to TRBJ1-4; D is perhaps TRBD1 (5 bases). This CDR3 contains 15 residues. The V gene's germline CDR1 is SGHRS and CDR2 YFSETQ. The CDR3 nucleotides are TGCGTCAGCAGCCCCGGACATGGTTTTAATGAAAAACTGTTTTTT. This sequence encodes CVSSPGHGFNEKLFF.

The chain joins TRBV2 to TRBJ2-2; D call uncertain. This CDR3 is built from 15 residues. V shed 5 bases and J shed 5 bases, with 15 bases lying between them. The germline CDR1 and CDR2 sequences are SNHLY and FYNNEI. The CDR3 sequence is CASSQTPRSTGELFF. CDR3 coding DNA: TGTGCCAGCAGTCAGACCCCTAGGTCAACCGGGGAGCTGTTTTTT.

This clonotype was seen a handful of times. The CDR3 is CASSQDNIRIPTEAFF. CDR3 coding DNA: TGTGCCAGCAGCCAAGATAATATTAGGATCCCCACTGAAGCTTTCTTT. V and J are TRBV3-1 and TRBJ1-1; D is unresolved. This CDR3 comprises 16 residues. V was trimmed by 0 bases and J by 4 bases, leaving 15 bases between them. CDR1 LGHDT and CDR2 YNNKEL come from the germline V gene (reference sequence).

This chain uses TRBV29-1 with TRBJ1-4; tentative D call: TRBD1 (5 bases). The ends were cut back, 4 bases at V and 5 bases at J, with 14 bases in the middle. The CDR3 runs to 14 residues. Germline CDR1 reads SQVTM; CDR2 reads ANQGSEA. The CDR3 region has the DNA TGCAGCGTTGCCGAGCAGGGTTACAATGAAAAACTGTTTTTT. Translated, it gives CSVAEQGYNEKLFF.

The chain recombines TRBV27 with TRBJ2-7; the match to TRBD1 covers 9 bases. The V gene's germline CDR1 is MNHEY and CDR2 SMNVEV (reference sequence). This CDR3 spans 16 amino acids. After removal of 2 bases from V and 5 bases from J, the junction contained 10 bases not matched to a gene. The CDR3 loop is CASSLVQGQGFHEQYF. CDR3 DNA: TGTGCCAGCAGTTTAGTACAGGGACAGGGTTTCCACGAGCAGTACTTC.

This chain uses TRBV20-1 with TRBJ2-3; D not certain. V shed 1 base and J shed 7 bases, with 9 bases lying between them. The CDR3 is made up of 12 amino acids. The germline V gene has CDR1 DFQATT and CDR2 SNEGSKA (reference sequence). The CDR3 bases are TGCAGTGCTAGAGTACTTACATATACGCAGTATTTT. This gives the protein CSARVLTYTQYF.

This CDR3 reads CASRRTGSLLIADTQYF. CDR3 coding DNA: TGTGCCAGCAGGCGGACAGGGAGCTTGCTTATTGCAGATACGCAGTATTTT. The chain links TRBV2 to TRBJ2-3, with 8 bases aligning to TRBD1. Trimming cost V 6 bases and J 4 bases; bases outside gene matches: 15. Germline CDR1 SNHLY, CDR2 FYNNEI. This CDR3 is built from 17 residues.

This chain joins TRBV5-1 and TRBJ2-3, with D maybe TRBD1 (5 bases). Germline lookup yields CDR1 SGHRS and CDR2 YFSETQ. The CDR3 is 14 residues long. Trimming removed 1 base from V and 1 base from J, with 7 bases in between. In DNA form, the CDR3 reads TGCGCCAGCAGCTTGAAAGGGGGCACAGATACGCAGTATTTT. Encoded protein: CASSLKGGTDTQYF.